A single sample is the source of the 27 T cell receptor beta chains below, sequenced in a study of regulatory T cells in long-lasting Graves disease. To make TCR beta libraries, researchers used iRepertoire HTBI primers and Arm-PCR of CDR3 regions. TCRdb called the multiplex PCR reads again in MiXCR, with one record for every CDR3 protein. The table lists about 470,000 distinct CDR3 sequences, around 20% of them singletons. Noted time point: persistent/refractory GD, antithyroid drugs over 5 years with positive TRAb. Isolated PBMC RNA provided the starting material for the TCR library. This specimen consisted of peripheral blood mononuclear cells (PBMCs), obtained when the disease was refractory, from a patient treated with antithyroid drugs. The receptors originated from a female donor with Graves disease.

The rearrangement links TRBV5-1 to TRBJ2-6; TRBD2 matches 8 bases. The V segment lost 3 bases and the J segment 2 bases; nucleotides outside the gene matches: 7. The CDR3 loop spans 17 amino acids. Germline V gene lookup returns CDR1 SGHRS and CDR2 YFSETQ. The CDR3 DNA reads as TGCGCCAGCAGCTGGCAGTGGCGGGGGGCTGGGGCCAACGTCCTGACTTTC. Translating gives CASSWQWRGAGANVLTF.

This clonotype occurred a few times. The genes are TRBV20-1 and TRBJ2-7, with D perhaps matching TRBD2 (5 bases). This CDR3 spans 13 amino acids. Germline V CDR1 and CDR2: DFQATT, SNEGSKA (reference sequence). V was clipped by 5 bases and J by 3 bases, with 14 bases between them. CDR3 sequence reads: CSAFSEEGYEQYF. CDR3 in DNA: TGCAGTGCTTTCTCGGAAGAGGGCTACGAGCAGTACTTC.

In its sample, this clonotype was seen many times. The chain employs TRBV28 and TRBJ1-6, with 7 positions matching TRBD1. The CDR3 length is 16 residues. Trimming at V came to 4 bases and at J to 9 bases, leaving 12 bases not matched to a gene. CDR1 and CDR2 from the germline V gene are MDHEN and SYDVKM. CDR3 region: CASSSARETGRSPLHF. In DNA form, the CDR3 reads TGTGCCAGCAGTTCAGCCAGGGAGACAGGGCGTTCACCCCTCCACTTT.

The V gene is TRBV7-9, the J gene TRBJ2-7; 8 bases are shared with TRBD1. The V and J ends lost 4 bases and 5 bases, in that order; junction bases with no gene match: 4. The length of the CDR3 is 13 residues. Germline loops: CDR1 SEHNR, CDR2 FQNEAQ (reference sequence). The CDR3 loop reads CASSWGTGNEQYF. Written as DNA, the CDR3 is TGTGCCAGCAGCTGGGGGACAGGCAACGAGCAGTACTTC.

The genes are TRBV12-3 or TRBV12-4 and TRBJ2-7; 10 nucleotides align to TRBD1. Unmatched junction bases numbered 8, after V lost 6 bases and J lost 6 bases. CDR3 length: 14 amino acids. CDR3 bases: TGTGCCAGCAGGCGGACAGGGGGAAGGGTCGAGCAGTACTTC. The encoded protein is CASRRTGGRVEQYF.

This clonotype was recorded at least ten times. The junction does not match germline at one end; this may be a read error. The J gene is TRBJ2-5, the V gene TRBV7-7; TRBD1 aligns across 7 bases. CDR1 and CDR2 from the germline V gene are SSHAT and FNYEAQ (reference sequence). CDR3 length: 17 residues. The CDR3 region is CASSLDSGGVLQETQYF. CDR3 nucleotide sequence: TGTGCTAGCAGCTTGGATTCAGGGGGAGTGCTCCAAGAGACCCAGTACTTC.

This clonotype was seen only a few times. The DNA for the CDR3 is TGTGCCAGCAGCCGGACAGGGGGCGACGAGCAGTACTTC. Amino acid sequence: CASSRTGGDEQYF. The chain is built from TRBV9 and TRBJ2-7; 11 nucleotides agree with TRBD1. Germline V gene sequence: CDR1 SGDLS, CDR2 YYNGEE. Trimming took 4 bases from V and 5 from J; bases not matched to a gene: 2. The CDR3 extends over 13 amino acids.

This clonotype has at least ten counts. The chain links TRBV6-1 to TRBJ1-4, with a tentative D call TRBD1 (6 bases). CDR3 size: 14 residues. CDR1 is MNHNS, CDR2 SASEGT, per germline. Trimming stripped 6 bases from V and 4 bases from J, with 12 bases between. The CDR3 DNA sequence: TGTGCCAGCAGAGATACAGGGTATAATGAAAAACTGTTTTTT. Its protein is CASRDTGYNEKLFF.

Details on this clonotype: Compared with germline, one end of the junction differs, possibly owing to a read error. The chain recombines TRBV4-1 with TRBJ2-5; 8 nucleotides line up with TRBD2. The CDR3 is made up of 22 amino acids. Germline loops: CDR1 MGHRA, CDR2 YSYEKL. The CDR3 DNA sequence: TGCGCCAGCAGCCAAGATGCCGGGACTAGTCGAGAGTCGCATTATCCCCAAGTGACCCAGTACTTC. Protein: CASSQDAGTSRESHYPQVTQYF.

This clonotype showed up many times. CDR3 sequence (DNA): TGCAGCGTTGTTCTCCAGGGGTCCGACTACGAGCAGTACTTC. Its translation: CSVVLQGSDYEQYF. J is TRBJ2-7 and V is TRBV29-1, with a tentative D call TRBD1 (6 bases). The length of the CDR3 is 14 residues. Germline V lookup: CDR1 SQVTM, CDR2 ANQGSEA. Trimming pared 4 bases from V and 3 bases from J, leaving 16 bases between.

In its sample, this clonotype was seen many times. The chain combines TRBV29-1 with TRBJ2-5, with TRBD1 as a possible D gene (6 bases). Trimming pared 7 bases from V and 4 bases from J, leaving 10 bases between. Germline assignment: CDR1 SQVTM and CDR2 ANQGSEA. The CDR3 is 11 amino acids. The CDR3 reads CSGYRAETQYF. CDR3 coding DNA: TGCAGCGGCTACAGGGCAGAGACCCAGTACTTC.

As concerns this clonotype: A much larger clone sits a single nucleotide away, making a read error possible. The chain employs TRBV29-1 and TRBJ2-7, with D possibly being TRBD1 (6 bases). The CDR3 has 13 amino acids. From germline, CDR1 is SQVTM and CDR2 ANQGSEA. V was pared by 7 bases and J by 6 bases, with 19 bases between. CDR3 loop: CSASTGFACEQYF. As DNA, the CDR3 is TGCAGCGCTTCCACAGGGTTCGCCTGCGAGCAGTACTTC.

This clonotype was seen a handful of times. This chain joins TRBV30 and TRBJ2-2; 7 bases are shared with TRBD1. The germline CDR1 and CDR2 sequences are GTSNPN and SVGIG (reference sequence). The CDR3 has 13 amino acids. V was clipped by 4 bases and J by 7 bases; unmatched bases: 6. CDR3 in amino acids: CAWTRTGIGELFF. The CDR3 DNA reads TGTGCCTGGACCAGGACAGGAATCGGGGAGCTGTTTTTT.

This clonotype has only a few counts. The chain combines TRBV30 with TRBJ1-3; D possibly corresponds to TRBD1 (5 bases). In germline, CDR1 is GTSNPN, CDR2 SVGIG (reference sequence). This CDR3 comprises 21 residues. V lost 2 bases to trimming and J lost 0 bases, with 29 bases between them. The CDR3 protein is CAWSPLGQDTLGVSSGNTIYF. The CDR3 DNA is TGTGCCTGGAGTCCTTTGGGGCAGGACACTTTAGGGGTGAGCTCTGGAAACACCATATATTTT.

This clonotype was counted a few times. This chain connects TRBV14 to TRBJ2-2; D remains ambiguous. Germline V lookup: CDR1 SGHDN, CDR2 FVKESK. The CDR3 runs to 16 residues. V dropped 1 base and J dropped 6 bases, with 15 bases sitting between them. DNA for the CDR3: TGTGCCAGCAGCCAAGTGGCCGGAAGGAGTTCCGGGGAGCTGTTTTTT. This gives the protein CASSQVAGRSSGELFF.

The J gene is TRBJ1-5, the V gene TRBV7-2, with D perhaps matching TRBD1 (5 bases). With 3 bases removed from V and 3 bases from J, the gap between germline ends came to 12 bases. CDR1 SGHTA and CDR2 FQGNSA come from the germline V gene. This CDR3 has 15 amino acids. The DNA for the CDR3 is TGTGCCAGCAGCTTGAGAGGACACCCCAATCAGCCCCAGCATTTT. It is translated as CASSLRGHPNQPQHF.

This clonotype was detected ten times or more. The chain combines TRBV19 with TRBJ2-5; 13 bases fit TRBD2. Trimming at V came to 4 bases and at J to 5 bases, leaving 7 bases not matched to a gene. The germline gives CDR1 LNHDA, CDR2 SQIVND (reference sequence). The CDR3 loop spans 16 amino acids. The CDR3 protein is CASSKTWTSGSETQYF. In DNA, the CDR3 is TGTGCCAGTAGTAAGACGTGGACTAGCGGGAGCGAGACCCAGTACTTC.

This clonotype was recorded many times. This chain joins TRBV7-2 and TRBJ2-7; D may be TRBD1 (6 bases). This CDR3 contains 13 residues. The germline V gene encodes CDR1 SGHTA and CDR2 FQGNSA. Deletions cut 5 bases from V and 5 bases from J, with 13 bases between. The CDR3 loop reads CASSKPGVHEQYF. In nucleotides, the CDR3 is TGTGCCAGCAGCAAGCCAGGGGTCCACGAGCAGTACTTC.

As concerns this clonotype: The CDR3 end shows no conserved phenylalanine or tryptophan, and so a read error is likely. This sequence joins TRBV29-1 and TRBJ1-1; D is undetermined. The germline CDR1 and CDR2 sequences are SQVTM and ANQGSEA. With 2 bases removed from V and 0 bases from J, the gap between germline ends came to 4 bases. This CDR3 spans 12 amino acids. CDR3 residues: CSVELLNTEAFS. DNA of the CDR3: TGCAGCGTTGAACTTTTGAACACTGAAGCTTTCTCT.

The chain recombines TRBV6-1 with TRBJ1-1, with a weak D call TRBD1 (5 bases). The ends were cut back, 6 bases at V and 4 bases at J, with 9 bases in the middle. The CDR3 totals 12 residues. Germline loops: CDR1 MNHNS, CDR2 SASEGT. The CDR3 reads CASRGDGTEAFF. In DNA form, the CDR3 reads TGTGCCAGCAGGGGGGACGGCACTGAAGCTTTCTTT.

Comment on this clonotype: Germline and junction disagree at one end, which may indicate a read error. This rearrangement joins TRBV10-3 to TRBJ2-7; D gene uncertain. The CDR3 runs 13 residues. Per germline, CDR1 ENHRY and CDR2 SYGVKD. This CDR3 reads CAVSRQGSYEQYF. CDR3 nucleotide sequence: TGTGCCGTCAGTCGACAAGGCTCCTACGAGCAGTACTTC.

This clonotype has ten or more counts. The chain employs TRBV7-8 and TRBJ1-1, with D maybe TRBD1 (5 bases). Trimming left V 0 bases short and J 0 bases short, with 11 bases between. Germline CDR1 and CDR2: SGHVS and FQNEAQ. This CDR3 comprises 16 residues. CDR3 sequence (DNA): TGTGCCAGCAGCTTAGCTATCGAAGGGGTGAACACTGAAGCTTTCTTT. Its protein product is CASSLAIEGVNTEAFF. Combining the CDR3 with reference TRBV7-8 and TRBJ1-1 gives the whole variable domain GAGVSQSPRYKVAKRGQDVALRCDPISGHVSLFWYQQALGQGPEFLTYFQNEAQLDKSGLPSDRFFAERPEGSVSTLKIQRTQQEDSAVYLCASSLAIEGVNTEAFFGQGTRLTVV.

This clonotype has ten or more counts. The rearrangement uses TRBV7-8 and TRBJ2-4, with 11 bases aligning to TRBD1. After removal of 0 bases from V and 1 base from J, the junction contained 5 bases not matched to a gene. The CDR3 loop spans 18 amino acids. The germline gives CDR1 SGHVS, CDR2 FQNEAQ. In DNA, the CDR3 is TGTGCCAGCAGCTTAGCGGGGACAGGGGGGTTGGCCAAAAACATTCAGTACTTC. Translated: CASSLAGTGGLAKNIQYF.

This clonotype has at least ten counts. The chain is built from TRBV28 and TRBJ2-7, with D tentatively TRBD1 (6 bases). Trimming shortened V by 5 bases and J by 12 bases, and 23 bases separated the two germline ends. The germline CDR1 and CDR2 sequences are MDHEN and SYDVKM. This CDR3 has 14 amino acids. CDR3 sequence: CASSLPERGNILYF. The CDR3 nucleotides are TGTGCCAGCAGTCTCCCAGAGAGGGGGAACATTTTGTACTTC.

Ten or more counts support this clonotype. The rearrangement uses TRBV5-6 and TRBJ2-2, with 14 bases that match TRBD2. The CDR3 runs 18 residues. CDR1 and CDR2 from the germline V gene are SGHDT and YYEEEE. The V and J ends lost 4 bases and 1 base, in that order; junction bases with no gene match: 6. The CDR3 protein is CASSPGLAGGWNTGELFF. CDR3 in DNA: TGTGCCAGCAGCCCTGGACTAGCGGGAGGATGGAACACCGGGGAGCTGTTTTTT.

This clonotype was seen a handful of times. The CDR3 loop reads CASRAGTGGGQPQHF. In DNA, the CDR3 is TGTGCCAGTAGAGCCGGGACAGGGGGTGGTCAGCCCCAGCATTTT. This sequence joins TRBV19 and TRBJ1-5, with 11 bases lining up with TRBD1. V lost 6 bases, J lost 6 bases, and 7 bases stayed unmatched. The germline CDR1 and CDR2 sequences are LNHDA and SQIVND (reference sequence). The CDR3 extends over 15 amino acids.

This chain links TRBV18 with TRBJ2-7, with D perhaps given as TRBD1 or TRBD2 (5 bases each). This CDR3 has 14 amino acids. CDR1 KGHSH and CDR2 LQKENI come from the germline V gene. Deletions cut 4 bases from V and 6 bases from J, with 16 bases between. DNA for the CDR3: TGTGCCAGCTCACTCAGGGACGGTAGAGGCGAGCAGTACTTC. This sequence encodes CASSLRDGRGEQYF.